This T cell receptor beta chain was obtained from a study of cytomegalovirus exposure and HLA in healthy donors. Overall study: Around 76% of 398 genotyped donors fell in the Caucasian-associated ancestry cluster. Study-wide results and caveats: The likely explanation for a cluster of highly shared sequence variants was sequencing artifact. From TCR beta sequences, most subjects' HLA-A and HLA-B alleles were reportedly predicted accurately.

PCR involved 60 Vbeta and 13 Jbeta primers. Per the authors' pipeline: Among the unique TCR beta chains that a later analysis counted, about 84 million in all, around 11 million were shared. The data were produced by immunoSEQ multiplex PCR, yet TCRdb's version contains in-frame clones alone and is incomplete. V, J and clone size are those of that table, while D and trimming were read from the DNA. The table lists roughly 140,000 clones, 75% to 80% of them singletons. This clone was counted a few times. The target antigen is unknown. This CDR3 comprises 18 residues. V lost 5 bases and J lost 0; bases outside the gene matches: 6. In germline, CDR1 is SGHTA, CDR2 FQGNSA.

The chain employs TRBV7-2 and TRBJ2-2, with 13 bases identical to TRBD2. This sequence was found in a man aged 40-49 years in good health and CMV-seropositive. Sequences were obtained from PBMCs. The CDR3 coding sequence is TGTGCCAGCAGCCCGGGGACTAGCGGGGCCGCGAACACCGGGGAGCTGTTTTTT. Protein: CASSPGTSGAANTGELFF. The full variable domain, in which reference TRBV7-2 and TRBJ2-2 provide the parts outside the CDR3, is GAGVSQSPSNKVTEKGKDVELRCDPISGHTALYWYRQSLGQGLEFLIYFQGNSAPDKSGLPSDRFSAERTGGSVSTLTIQRTQQEDSAVYLCASSPGTSGAANTGELFFGEGSRLTVL.